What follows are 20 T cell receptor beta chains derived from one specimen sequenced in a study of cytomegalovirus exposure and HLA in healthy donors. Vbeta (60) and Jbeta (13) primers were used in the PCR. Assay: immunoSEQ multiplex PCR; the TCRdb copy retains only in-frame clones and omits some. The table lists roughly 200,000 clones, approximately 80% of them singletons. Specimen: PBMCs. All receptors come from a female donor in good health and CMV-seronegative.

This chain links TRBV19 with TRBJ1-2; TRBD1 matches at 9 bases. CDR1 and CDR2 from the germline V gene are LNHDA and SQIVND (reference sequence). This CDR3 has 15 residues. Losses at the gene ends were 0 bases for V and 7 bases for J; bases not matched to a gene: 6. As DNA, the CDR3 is TGTGCCAGTAGTATAGACCCTTGGACAGGGGTTGGCTACACCTTC. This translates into CASSIDPWTGVGYTF.

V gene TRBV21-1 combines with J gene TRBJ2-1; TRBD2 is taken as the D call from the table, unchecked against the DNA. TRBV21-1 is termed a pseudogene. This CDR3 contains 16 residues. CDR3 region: CASNLESGLSYNEQFF. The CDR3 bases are TGTGCCAGCAACCTAGAATCCGGCTTATCCTACAATGAGCAGTTCTTC.

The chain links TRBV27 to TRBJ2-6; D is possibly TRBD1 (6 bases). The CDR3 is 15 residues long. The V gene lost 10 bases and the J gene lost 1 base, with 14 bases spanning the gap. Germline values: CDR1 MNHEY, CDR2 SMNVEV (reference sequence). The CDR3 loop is CATGTNPSGANVLTF. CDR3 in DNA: TGTGCCACCGGGACAAATCCTTCTGGGGCCAACGTCCTGACTTTC.

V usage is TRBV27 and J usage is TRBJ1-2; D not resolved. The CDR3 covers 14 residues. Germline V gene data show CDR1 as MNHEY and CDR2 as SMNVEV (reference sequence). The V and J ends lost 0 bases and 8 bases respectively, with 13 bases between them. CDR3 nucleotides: TGTGCCAGCAGTTTATCTGTAGTAGGAGGAGGCTACACCTTC. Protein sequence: CASSLSVVGGGYTF.

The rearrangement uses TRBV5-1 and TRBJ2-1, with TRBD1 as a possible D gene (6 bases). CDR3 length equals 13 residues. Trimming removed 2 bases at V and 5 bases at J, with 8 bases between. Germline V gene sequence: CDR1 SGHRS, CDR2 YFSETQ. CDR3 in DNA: TGCGCCAGCAGCTTTGGACAGAACAATGAGCAGTTCTTC. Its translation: CASSFGQNNEQFF.

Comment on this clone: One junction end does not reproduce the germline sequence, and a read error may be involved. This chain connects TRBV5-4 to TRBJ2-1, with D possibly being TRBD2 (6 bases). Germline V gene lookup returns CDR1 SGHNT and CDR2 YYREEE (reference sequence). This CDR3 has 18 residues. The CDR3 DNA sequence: TGTGCCAGCAGTTTGGGGGGTTTGCGGGGTAGCTCCTACAATGAGCAGTTCTTC. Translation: CASSLGGLRGSSYNEQFF.

In nucleotides, the CDR3 is TGTGCCAGCAGCCAAGAAAGCCCGGCGGGGGGCAAAAACATTCAGTACTTC. Translating it yields CASSQESPAGGKNIQYF. The chain links TRBV4-2 to TRBJ2-4; 8 bases line up with TRBD2. The CDR3 length is 17 residues. Germline CDR1 is LGHNA and CDR2 is YNFKEQ. With V trimmed by 0 bases and J by 3 bases, 7 bases remained unmatched.

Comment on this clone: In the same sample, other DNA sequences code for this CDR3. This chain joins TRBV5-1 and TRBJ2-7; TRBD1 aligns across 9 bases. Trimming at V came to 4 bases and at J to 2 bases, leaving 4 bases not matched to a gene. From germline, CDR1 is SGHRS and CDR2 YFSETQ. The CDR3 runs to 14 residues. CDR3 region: CASSPGQGPYEQYF. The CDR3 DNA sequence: TGCGCCAGCAGCCCGGGACAGGGTCCCTACGAGCAGTACTTC.

The CDR3 nucleotides are TGTGCCAGCAGTTTATCGGGCCAGGTTAACACCGGGGAGCTGTTTTTT. Its translation is CASSLSGQVNTGELFF. The chain uses TRBV27 and TRBJ2-2; D gene uncertain. The V gene lost 0 bases and the J gene lost 2 bases, with 10 bases spanning the gap. The CDR3 is 16 amino acids. CDR1 and CDR2 (germline): MNHEY, SMNVEV (reference sequence).

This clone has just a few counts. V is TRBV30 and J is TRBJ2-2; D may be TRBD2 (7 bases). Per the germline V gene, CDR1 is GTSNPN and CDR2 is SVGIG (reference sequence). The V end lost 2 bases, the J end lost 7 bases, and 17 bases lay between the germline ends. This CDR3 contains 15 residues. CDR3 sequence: CAWSPRGGLSGELFF. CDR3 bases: TGTGCCTGGAGTCCGAGGGGGGGTCTGAGCGGGGAGCTGTTTTTT.

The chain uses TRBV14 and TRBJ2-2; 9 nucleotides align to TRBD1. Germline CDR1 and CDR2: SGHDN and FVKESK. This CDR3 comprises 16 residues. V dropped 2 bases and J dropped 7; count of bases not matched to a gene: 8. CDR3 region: CASSQFRTGEVGELFF. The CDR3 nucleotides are TGTGCCAGCAGCCAATTCCGGACAGGGGAGGTCGGGGAGCTGTTTTTT.

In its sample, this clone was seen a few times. CDR3: CASSAQGYYEQYF. Written as DNA, the CDR3 is TGCGCCAGCAGCGCACAGGGTTACTACGAGCAGTACTTC. The rearrangement links TRBV5-1 to TRBJ2-7; a possible D gene is TRBD1 (6 bases). CDR1 SGHRS and CDR2 YFSETQ come from the germline V gene. The CDR3 sequence is 13 residues long. Trimming took off 4 bases at V and 3 bases at J, with 11 bases between the two ends.

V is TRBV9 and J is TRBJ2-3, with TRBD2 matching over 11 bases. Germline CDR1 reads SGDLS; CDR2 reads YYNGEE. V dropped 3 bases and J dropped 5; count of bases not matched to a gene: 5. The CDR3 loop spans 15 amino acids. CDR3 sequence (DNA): TGTGCCAGCAGCGAACTAGCGGGAGCGATAGATACGCAGTATTTT. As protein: CASSELAGAIDTQYF.

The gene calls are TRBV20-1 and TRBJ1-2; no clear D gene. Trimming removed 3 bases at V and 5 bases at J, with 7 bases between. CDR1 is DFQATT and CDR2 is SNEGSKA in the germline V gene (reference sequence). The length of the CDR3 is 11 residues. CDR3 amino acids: CSASETYGYTF. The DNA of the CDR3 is TGCAGTGCTAGTGAAACTTATGGCTACACCTTC.

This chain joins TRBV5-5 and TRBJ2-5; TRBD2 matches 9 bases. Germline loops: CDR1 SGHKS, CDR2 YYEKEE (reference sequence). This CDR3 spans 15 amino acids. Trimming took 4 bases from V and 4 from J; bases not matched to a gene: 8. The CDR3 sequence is CASSASPTSGETQYF. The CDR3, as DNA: TGTGCCAGCAGCGCCAGCCCGACTAGCGGAGAGACCCAGTACTTC.

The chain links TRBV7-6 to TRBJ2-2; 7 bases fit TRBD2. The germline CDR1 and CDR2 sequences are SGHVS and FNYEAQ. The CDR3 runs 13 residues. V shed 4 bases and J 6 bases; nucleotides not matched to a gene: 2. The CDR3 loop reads CASSWGGSGELFF. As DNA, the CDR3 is TGTGCCAGCAGCTGGGGGGGATCCGGGGAGCTGTTTTTT.

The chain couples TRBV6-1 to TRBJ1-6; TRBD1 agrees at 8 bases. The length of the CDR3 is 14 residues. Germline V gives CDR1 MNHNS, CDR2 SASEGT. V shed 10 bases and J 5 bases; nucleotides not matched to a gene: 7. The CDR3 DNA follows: TGTGCCACCCAGGACAGGGCCCATAATTCACCCCTCCACTTT. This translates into CATQDRAHNSPLHF.

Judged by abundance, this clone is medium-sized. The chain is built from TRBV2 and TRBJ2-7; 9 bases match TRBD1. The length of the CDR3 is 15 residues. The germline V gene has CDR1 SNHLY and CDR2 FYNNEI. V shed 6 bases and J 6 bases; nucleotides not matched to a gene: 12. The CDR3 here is CASSAGGTGILEQYF. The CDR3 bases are TGTGCCAGCAGCGCCGGTGGGACAGGGATTCTCGAGCAGTACTTC.

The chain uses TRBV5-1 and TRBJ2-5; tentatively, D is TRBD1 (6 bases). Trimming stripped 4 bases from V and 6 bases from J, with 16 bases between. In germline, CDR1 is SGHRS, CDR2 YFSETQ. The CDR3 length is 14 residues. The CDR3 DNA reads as TGCGCCAGCAGCCTACAGGGTCCGGCGAAGACCCAGTACTTC. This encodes CASSLQGPAKTQYF.

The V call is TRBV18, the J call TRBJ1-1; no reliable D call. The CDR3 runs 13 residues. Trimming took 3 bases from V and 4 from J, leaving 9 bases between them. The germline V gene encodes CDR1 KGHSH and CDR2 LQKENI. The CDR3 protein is CASSPSRGTEAFF. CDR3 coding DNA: TGTGCCAGCTCACCGTCGAGAGGCACTGAAGCTTTCTTT.